This TCR beta chain derives from a study of blood T cell repertoires in COVID-19. The V end was cut by 0 bases, the J end by 9 bases, with 13 bases between. The CDR3 spans 14 residues. Germline loops: CDR1 SGHDN, CDR2 FVKESK. Only in-frame clones appear in the TCRdb table, and some are missing; sequencing was by immunoSEQ multiplex PCR. The data show about 350,000 clones, approximately 87% seen once. This clone was recorded only once. This sequence originates from a woman in her 30s who had recovered from COVID-19. The chain is built from TRBV14 and TRBJ2-3; no definite D call. The material sequenced was PBMCs or T cells enriched from blood (not recorded which). The chain's CDR3 is CASSQDMITSTQYF. CDR3 bases: TGTGCCAGCAGCCAAGATATGATCACTTCCACGCAGTATTTT.